This T cell receptor beta chain appears in the sequencing data of a study of shared clonotypes between healthy human individuals. Across the study: The donor pool was made up of two women and a few men aged 18 to 49. Whole-study findings and limits: In contrast to clonotypes shared by all four donors, non-shared clonotypes had lower generation probabilities.

Naive CD8 isolation took CD45RO-negative cells positively selected for CCR7 and excluded terminally differentiated effector memory CD45RA+ cells. Turning to this clone: Its target is not known.

Sorted-subset replicate PCRs used 150 to 200 ng DNA, 30,000 or so T cell genomes. Authors' analysis steps: Owing to the provision of junction-only sequences devoid of quality scores by immunoSEQ, filtering differed. Some clones are missing from TCRdb's copy, which holds only in-frame ones; the method was immunoSEQ multiplex PCR. V and J calls and clone size are those listed in that table; D and trimming were worked out from the DNA. The sample has 2 million or so clones, approximately 95% seen once; the top ten hold around 1.1%. Sequencing was carried out using naive CD8+ T cells sorted from blood. This receptor was identified in a man younger than 30 in good health.

Here the CDR3 reads CASSLLRENEQFF. CDR3 DNA: TGTGCCAGCAGTTTACTGCGGGAGAATGAGCAGTTCTTC. The chain links TRBV27 to TRBJ2-1; 7 positions match TRBD2. The CDR3 runs to 13 residues. Unmatched junction bases numbered 2, after V lost 2 bases and J lost 7 bases. Germline assignment: CDR1 MNHEY and CDR2 SMNVEV (reference sequence).